Presented here are 5 T cell receptor beta chains from one specimen sequenced in a study of CD8 T cells in Susac syndrome. Random hexamers were used to reverse transcribe roughly 0.45 to 1 ug of RNA. TCRdb independently ran MiXCR on the immunoSEQ multiplex PCR reads; one entry per CDR3 protein. The sample has hundreds of thousands of distinct CDR3 sequences; about 90% are singletons. Sequencing input: CD8+ T cells from PBMCs. Every receptor here comes from a human donor with multiple sclerosis.

The V and J genes are TRBV6-2 or TRBV6-3 and TRBJ1-2; no clear D gene. This CDR3 spans 16 amino acids. CDR1 and CDR2 (germline): MNHEY, SVGEGT. The ends were cut back, 0 bases at V and 3 bases at J, with 14 bases in the middle. CDR3 bases: TGTGCCAGCAGTTACTCCGGCAGGAACCACTACTATGGCTACACCTTC. It codes for CASSYSGRNHYYGYTF.

V and J are TRBV6-1 and TRBJ1-1, with unresolved D. The CDR3 has 16 residues. V was pared by 7 bases and J by 1 base, with 19 bases between. From germline, CDR1 is MNHNS and CDR2 SASEGT. The CDR3 protein is CASKVGKYIENTEAFF. The DNA of the CDR3 is TGTGCCAGCAAAGTGGGGAAGTATATTGAGAACACTGAAGCTTTCTTT.

This clonotype occurred a few times. The V gene is TRBV27, the J gene TRBJ2-7, with D perhaps matching TRBD1 (5 bases). With 3 bases removed from V and 0 bases from J, the gap between germline ends came to 9 bases. The germline gives CDR1 MNHEY, CDR2 SMNVEV (reference sequence). This CDR3 is 14 amino acids long. Here the CDR3 reads CASSFWQGSYEQYF. The CDR3 DNA reads TGTGCCAGCAGTTTTTGGCAGGGCTCCTACGAGCAGTACTTC.

The V and J genes are TRBV19 and TRBJ2-1; tentatively, D is TRBD2 (6 bases). Germline loops: CDR1 LNHDA, CDR2 SQIVND (reference sequence). The CDR3 sequence is 14 residues long. The V end was cut by 1 base, the J end by 5 bases, with 9 bases between. Here the CDR3 reads CASSIAGAHNEQFF. DNA for the CDR3: TGTGCCAGTAGTATAGCGGGAGCCCACAATGAGCAGTTCTTC.

CDR3 region: CSAPDLGLKNNEQFF. CDR3 DNA sequence: TGCAGTGCTCCCGATTTGGGTCTCAAGAACAATGAGCAGTTCTTC. The rearrangement joins TRBV20-1 to TRBJ2-1; D not certain. With 5 bases removed from V and 5 bases from J, the gap between germline ends came to 19 bases. The length of the CDR3 is 15 residues. Germline CDR1 is DFQATT and CDR2 is SNEGSKA (reference sequence).